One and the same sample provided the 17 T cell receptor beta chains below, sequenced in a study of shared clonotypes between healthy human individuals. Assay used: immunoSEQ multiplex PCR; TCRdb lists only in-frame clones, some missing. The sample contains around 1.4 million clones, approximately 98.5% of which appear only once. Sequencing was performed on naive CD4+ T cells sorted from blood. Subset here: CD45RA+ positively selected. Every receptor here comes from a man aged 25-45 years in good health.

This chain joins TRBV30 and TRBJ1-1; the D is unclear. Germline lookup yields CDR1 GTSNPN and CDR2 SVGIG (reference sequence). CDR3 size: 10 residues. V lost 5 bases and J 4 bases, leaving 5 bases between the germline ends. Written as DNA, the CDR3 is TGTGCCTGGGAGGCCACTGAAGCTTTCTTT. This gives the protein CAWEATEAFF. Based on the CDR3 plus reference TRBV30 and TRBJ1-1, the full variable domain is SQTIHQWPATLVQPVGSPLSLECTVEGTSNPNLYWYRQAAGRGLQLLFYSVGIGQISSEVPQNLSASRPQDRQFILSSKKLLLSDSGFYLCAWEATEAFFGQGTRLTVV.

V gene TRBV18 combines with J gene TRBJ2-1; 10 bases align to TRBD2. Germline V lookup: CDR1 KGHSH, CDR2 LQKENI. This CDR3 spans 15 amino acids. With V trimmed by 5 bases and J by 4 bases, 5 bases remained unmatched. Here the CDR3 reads CASSLLAGSYNEQFF. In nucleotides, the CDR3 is TGTGCCAGCTCATTACTAGCGGGAAGTTACAATGAGCAGTTCTTC.

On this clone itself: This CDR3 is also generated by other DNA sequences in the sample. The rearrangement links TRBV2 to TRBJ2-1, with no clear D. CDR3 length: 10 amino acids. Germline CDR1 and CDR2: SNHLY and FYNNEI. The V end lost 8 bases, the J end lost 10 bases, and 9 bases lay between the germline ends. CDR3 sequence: CASSLNEQFF. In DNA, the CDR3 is TGTGCCAGCTCACTGAACGAGCAGTTCTTC. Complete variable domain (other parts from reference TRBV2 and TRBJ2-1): EPEVTQTPSHQVTQMGQEVILRCVPISNHLYFYWYRQILGQKVEFLVSFYNNEISEKSEIFDDQFSVERPDGSNFTLKIRSTKLEDSAMYFCASSLNEQFFGPGTRLTVL.

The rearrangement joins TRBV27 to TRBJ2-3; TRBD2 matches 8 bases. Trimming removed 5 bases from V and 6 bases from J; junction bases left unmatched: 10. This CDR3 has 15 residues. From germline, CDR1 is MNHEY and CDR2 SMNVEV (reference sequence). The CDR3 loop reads CASSLTGTRGDTQYF. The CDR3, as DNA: TGTGCCAGCAGTCTAACCGGGACTAGGGGGGATACGCAGTATTTT.

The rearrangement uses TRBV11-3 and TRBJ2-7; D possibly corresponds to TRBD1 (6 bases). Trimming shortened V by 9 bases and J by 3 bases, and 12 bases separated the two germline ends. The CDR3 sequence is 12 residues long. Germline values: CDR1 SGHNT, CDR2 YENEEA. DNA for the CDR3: TGTGCCAGGAACAGGGAGAACTACGAGCAGTACTTC. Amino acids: CARNRENYEQYF.

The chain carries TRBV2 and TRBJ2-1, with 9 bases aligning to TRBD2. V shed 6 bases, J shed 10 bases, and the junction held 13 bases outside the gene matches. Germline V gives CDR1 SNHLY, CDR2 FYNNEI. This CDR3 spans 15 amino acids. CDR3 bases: TGTGCCAGCAGGAGCGGGGTAGCGGGAGTGGGCGAGCAGTTCTTC. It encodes CASRSGVAGVGEQFF.

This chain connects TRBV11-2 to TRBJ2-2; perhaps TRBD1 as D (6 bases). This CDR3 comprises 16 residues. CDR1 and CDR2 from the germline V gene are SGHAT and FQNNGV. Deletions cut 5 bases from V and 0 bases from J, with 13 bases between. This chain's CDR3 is CASSRGQGPNTGELFF. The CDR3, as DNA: TGTGCCAGCAGCCGAGGTCAGGGGCCGAACACCGGGGAGCTGTTTTTT.

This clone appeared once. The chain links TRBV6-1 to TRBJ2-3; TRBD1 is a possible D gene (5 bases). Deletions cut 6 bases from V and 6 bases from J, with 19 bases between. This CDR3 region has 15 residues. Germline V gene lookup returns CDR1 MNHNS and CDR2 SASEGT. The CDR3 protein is CASSDSPQPYDTQYF. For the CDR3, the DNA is TGTGCCAGCAGCGACAGCCCTCAGCCGTACGATACGCAGTATTTT.

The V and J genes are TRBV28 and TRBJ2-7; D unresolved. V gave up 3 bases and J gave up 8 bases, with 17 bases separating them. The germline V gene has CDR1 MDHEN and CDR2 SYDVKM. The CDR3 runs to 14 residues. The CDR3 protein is CASSFEGFPKKQYF. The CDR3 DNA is TGTGCCAGCAGTTTTGAAGGCTTCCCTAAGAAGCAGTACTTC.

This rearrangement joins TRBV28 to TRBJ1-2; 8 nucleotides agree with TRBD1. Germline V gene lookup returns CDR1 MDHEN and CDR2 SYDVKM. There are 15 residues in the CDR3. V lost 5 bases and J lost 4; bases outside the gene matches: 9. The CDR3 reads CASSPSDRETYGYTF. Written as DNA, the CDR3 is TGTGCCAGCAGTCCCTCGGACAGGGAAACCTATGGCTACACCTTC.

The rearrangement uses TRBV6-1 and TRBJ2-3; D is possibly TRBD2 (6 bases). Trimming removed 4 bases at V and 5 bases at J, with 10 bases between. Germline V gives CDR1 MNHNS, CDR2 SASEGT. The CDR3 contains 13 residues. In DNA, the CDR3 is TGTGCCAGCAGTGCGGGACTGAAAGATACGCAGTATTTT. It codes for CASSAGLKDTQYF.

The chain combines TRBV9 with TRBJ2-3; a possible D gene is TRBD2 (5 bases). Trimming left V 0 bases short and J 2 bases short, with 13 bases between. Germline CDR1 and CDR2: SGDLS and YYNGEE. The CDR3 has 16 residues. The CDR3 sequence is CASSVASTRVTDTQYF. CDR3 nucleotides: TGTGCCAGCAGCGTAGCGTCTACTAGGGTCACAGATACGCAGTATTTT. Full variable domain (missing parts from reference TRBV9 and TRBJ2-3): DSGVTQTPKHLITATGQRVTLRCSPRSGDLSVYWYQQSLDQGLQFLIQYYNGEERAKGNILERFSAQQFPDLHSELNLSSLELGDSALYFCASSVASTRVTDTQYFGPGTRLTVL.

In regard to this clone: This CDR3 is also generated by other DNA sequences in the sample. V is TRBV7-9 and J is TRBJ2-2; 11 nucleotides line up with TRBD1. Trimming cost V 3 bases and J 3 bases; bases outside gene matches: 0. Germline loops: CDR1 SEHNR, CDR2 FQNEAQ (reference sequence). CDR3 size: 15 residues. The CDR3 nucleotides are TGTGCCAGCAGCTTGGGACAGGGGGACACCGGGGAGCTGTTTTTT. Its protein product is CASSLGQGDTGELFF.

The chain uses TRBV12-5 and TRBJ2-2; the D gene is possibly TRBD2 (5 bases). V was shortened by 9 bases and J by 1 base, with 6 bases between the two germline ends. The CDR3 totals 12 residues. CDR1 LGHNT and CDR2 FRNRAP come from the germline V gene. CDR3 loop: CASGKNTGELFF. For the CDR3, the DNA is TGTGCTAGCGGGAAGAACACCGGGGAGCTGTTTTTT. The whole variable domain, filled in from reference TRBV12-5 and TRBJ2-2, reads DARVTQTPRHKVTEMGQEVTMRCQPILGHNTVFWYRQTMMQGLELLAYFRNRAPLDDSGMPKDRFSAEMPDATLATLKIQPSEPRDSAVYFCASGKNTGELFFGEGSRLTVL.

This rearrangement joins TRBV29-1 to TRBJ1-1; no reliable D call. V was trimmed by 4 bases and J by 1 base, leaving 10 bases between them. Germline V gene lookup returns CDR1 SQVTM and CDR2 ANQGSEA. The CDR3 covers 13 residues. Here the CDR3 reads CSVGTLENTEAFF. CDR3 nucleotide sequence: TGCAGCGTTGGAACACTTGAGAACACTGAAGCTTTCTTT. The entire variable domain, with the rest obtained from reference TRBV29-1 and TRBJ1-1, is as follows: SAVISQKPSRDICQRGTSLTIQCQVDSQVTMMFWYRQQPGQSLTLIATANQGSEATYESGFVIDKFPISRPNLTFSTLTVSNMSPEDSSIYLCSVGTLENTEAFFGQGTRLTVV.

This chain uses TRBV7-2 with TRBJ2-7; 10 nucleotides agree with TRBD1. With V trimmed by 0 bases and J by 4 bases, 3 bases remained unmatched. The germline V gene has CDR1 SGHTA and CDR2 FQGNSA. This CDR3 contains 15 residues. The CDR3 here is CASSLATGGFYEQYF. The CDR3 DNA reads TGTGCCAGCAGCTTAGCGACAGGGGGCTTTTACGAGCAGTACTTC.

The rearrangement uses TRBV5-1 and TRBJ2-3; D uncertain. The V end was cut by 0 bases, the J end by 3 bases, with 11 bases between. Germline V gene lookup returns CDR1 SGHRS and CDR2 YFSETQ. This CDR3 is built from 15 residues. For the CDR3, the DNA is TGCGCCAGCAGCTTGGATATGGGAACAACAGATACGCAGTATTTT. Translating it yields CASSLDMGTTDTQYF. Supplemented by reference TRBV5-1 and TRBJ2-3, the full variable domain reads KAGVTQTPRYLIKTRGQQVTLSCSPISGHRSVSWYQQTPGQGLQFLFEYFSETQRNKGNFPGRFSGRQFSNSRSEMNVSTLELGDSALYLCASSLDMGTTDTQYFGPGTRLTVL.